The 29 T cell receptor beta chains presented below share a single source sample, sequenced in a study of CD8+ T cells in alopecia areata. As for treatment: oral pan-JAK inhibitor, 5-10 mg twice daily. RNA was extracted and reverse transcribed into cDNA as the sequencing template. Sequencing was performed with immunoSEQ multiplex PCR; in TCRdb, only in-frame clones are kept and a portion is missing. The data show more than 150,000 clones, approximately 56% seen once. Specimen: CD4+ T cells sorted from blood, collected at week 4, from a patient treated with tofacitinib. All receptors come from a human donor with alopecia areata.

This clone was seen a few times. This rearrangement joins TRBV7-9 to TRBJ1-1; D is uncertain. The V and J ends lost 5 bases and 3 bases respectively, with 13 bases between them. The CDR3 length is 14 residues. Germline CDR1 is SEHNR and CDR2 is FQNEAQ (reference sequence). The CDR3 reads CASSPSGSYTEAFF. The CDR3 coding sequence is TGTGCCAGCAGCCCATCGGGATCCTACACTGAAGCTTTCTTT.

This sequence joins TRBV14 and TRBJ2-1, with D possibly TRBD1 on 6 matching bases. Germline CDR1 and CDR2: SGHDN and FVKESK. The CDR3 spans 15 residues. The V end lost 4 bases, the J end lost 0 bases, and 10 bases lay between the germline ends. CDR3 amino acids: CASSLDSGSYNEQFF. CDR3 DNA sequence: TGTGCCAGCAGCCTGGACAGCGGCTCCTACAATGAGCAGTTCTTC.

The gene calls are TRBV2 and TRBJ2-7, with D perhaps TRBD1 or TRBD2 (6 bases each). Between the trimmed V and J ends, which lost 3 bases and 2 bases, there was a span of 20 bases. Germline assignment: CDR1 SNHLY and CDR2 FYNNEI. The CDR3 is made up of 17 amino acids. In DNA, the CDR3 is TGTGCCAGCAGTGAGGGTTTCGGGGGCCGAGTCACCTACGAGCAGTACTTC. Amino acid sequence: CASSEGFGGRVTYEQYF.

As concerns this clone: The sample holds other DNA sequences that translate to the same CDR3. The chain carries TRBV7-2 and TRBJ2-7; D is tentatively TRBD1 or TRBD2 (6 bases each). Deletions cut 0 bases from V and 2 bases from J, with 8 bases between. From germline, CDR1 is SGHTA and CDR2 FQGNSA. This CDR3 has 14 amino acids. The CDR3 sequence is CASSLAGGPYEQYF. The CDR3 nucleotides are TGTGCCAGCAGCTTAGCGGGGGGCCCCTACGAGCAGTACTTC.

In its sample, this clone was seen a few times. The gene calls are TRBV29-1 and TRBJ1-1, with D perhaps TRBD1 (5 bases). V was clipped by 7 bases and J by 1 base, with 10 bases between them. The CDR3 has 12 residues. Germline CDR1 reads SQVTM; CDR2 reads ANQGSEA. CDR3 region: CSAEGTNTEAFF. CDR3 DNA sequence: TGCAGCGCTGAGGGGACGAACACTGAAGCTTTCTTT.

The V gene is TRBV5-1, the J gene TRBJ2-7; D perhaps matches TRBD2 (6 bases). Trimming stripped 4 bases from V and 0 bases from J, with 14 bases between. Per germline, CDR1 SGHRS and CDR2 YFSETQ. The CDR3 runs to 15 residues. In nucleotides, the CDR3 is TGCGCCAGCAGCGCGGGACGGACGAGCTCCTACGAGCAGTACTTC. Translated, it gives CASSAGRTSSYEQYF.

The J gene is TRBJ2-7, the V gene TRBV6-5; 9 bases match TRBD1. The CDR3 runs 14 residues. Trimming cost V 7 bases and J 4 bases; bases outside gene matches: 8. From germline, CDR1 is MNHEY and CDR2 SVGAGI. This chain's CDR3 is CASIGTGPIYEQYF. Here the CDR3 DNA reads TGTGCCAGCATCGGGACAGGGCCTATATACGAGCAGTACTTC.

Comment on this clone: This sample includes further DNA sequences coding for the same CDR3. The chain employs TRBV30 and TRBJ1-1; D not certain. This CDR3 contains 13 residues. Germline assignment: CDR1 GTSNPN and CDR2 SVGIG (reference sequence). Trimming left V 0 bases short and J 0 bases short, with 5 bases between. Written as DNA, the CDR3 is TGTGCCTGGAGTGTGCAGCTGAACACTGAAGCTTTCTTT. Translating it yields CAWSVQLNTEAFF.

In this sample, this clone turned up a few times. V is TRBV30 and J is TRBJ2-1, with D perhaps given as TRBD1 or TRBD2 (5 bases each). CDR1 is GTSNPN, CDR2 SVGIG, per germline (reference sequence). The CDR3 is made up of 14 amino acids. V dropped 5 bases and J dropped 4 bases, with 15 bases sitting between them. Here the CDR3 reads CAWRSLRGYNEQFF. In nucleotides, the CDR3 is TGTGCCTGGCGAAGTCTGAGGGGATACAATGAGCAGTTCTTC.

About this clone: The identical CDR3 is also encoded by other nucleotide sequences in the sample. V is TRBV7-2 and J is TRBJ2-7; no reliable D call. The CDR3 consists of 12 residues. Per germline, CDR1 SGHTA and CDR2 FQGNSA. The V end was cut by 5 bases, the J end by 0 bases, with 5 bases between. In DNA form, the CDR3 reads TGTGCCAGCAGCCTTAGCTCCTACGAGCAGTACTTC. Amino acid sequence: CASSLSSYEQYF. The whole variable domain, remainder taken from reference TRBV7-2 and TRBJ2-7, is GAGVSQSPSNKVTEKGKDVELRCDPISGHTALYWYRQSLGQGLEFLIYFQGNSAPDKSGLPSDRFSAERTGGSVSTLTIQRTQQEDSAVYLCASSLSSYEQYFGPGTRLTVT.

CDR3: CASSLVNRGDTEAFF. CDR3 DNA sequence: TGTGCCAGCAGCTTAGTTAACAGGGGAGACACTGAAGCTTTCTTT. The chain uses TRBV7-2 and TRBJ1-1; 7 positions agree with TRBD1. CDR3 size: 15 residues. Germline CDR1 is SGHTA and CDR2 is FQGNSA. J gave up 3 bases and V 1 base, and 5 bases lay outside the gene matches.

This clone was observed a few times. The rearrangement links TRBV29-1 to TRBJ2-5; 9 bases are shared with TRBD2. Germline V gene lookup returns CDR1 SQVTM and CDR2 ANQGSEA. Trimming took 5 bases from V and 5 from J; bases not matched to a gene: 9. This CDR3 region has 14 residues. The CDR3: CSVQRGTSYETQYF. The CDR3 coding sequence is TGCAGCGTTCAACGAGGGACTAGCTACGAGACCCAGTACTTC.

This clone was counted between two and nine times. This chain uses TRBV30 with TRBJ2-4; D gene ambiguous. Germline V lookup: CDR1 GTSNPN, CDR2 SVGIG (reference sequence). This CDR3 region has 16 residues. Trimming cost V 0 bases and J 3 bases, with 15 bases left between them. The CDR3 nucleotides are TGTGCCTGGAGTGTAGGGCAGGCTAGGGACAAAAACATTCAGTACTTC. Protein: CAWSVGQARDKNIQYF. The entire variable domain, with the rest obtained from reference TRBV30 and TRBJ2-4, is as follows: SQTIHQWPATLVQPVGSPLSLECTVEGTSNPNLYWYRQAAGRGLQLLFYSVGIGQISSEVPQNLSASRPQDRQFILSSKKLLLSDSGFYLCAWSVGQARDKNIQYFGAGTRLSVL.

V usage is TRBV28 and J usage is TRBJ1-1; D unclear. CDR3 length: 13 residues. Germline V gene sequence: CDR1 MDHEN, CDR2 SYDVKM. V was shortened by 2 bases and J by 7 bases, with 11 bases between the two germline ends. CDR3 protein: CASSLVGSREAFF. CDR3 nucleotides: TGTGCCAGCAGTTTAGTAGGGAGCCGTGAAGCTTTCTTT.

In DNA form, the CDR3 reads TGCAGCGTGCTTCGGACAGGGAGCTCTGGAAACACCATATATTTT. Amino acid sequence: CSVLRTGSSGNTIYF. The J gene is TRBJ1-3, the V gene TRBV29-1; the match to TRBD1 covers 8 bases. The CDR3 extends over 15 amino acids. Germline CDR1 is SQVTM and CDR2 is ANQGSEA. V lost 6 bases to trimming and J lost 0 bases; unmatched junction nucleotides: 7.

This clone was seen only a few times. The rearrangement joins TRBV7-2 to TRBJ1-6; no clear D gene. V gave up 9 bases and J gave up 8 bases, with 14 bases separating them. Germline CDR1 and CDR2: SGHTA and FQGNSA. The CDR3 totals 13 residues. CDR3 sequence: CASKVFQDSPLHF. In DNA, the CDR3 is TGTGCCAGTAAGGTTTTTCAAGATTCACCCCTCCACTTT.

In this sample, this clone turned up a few times. The chain combines TRBV15 with TRBJ2-5, with D possibly being TRBD1 or TRBD2 (5 bases each). CDR3 size: 17 residues. The germline CDR1 and CDR2 sequences are LNHNV and YYDKDF (reference sequence). Trimming left V 3 bases short and J 0 bases short, with 17 bases between. The CDR3 DNA is TGTGCCACCAGCAGTGGGAGAGGGACGGCGTACCAAGAGACCCAGTACTTC. Residues: CATSSGRGTAYQETQYF.

The chain joins TRBV5-1 to TRBJ1-1; possible D gene TRBD1, 6 bases. This CDR3 contains 15 residues. Trimming removed 0 bases at V and 1 base at J, with 10 bases between. Per the germline V gene, CDR1 is SGHRS and CDR2 is YFSETQ. Written as DNA, the CDR3 is TGCGCCAGCAGCTTGGCCACAGGGTCGAACACTGAAGCTTTCTTT. This codes for CASSLATGSNTEAFF.

The chain recombines TRBV2 with TRBJ1-2, with D unclear. This CDR3 spans 9 amino acids. CDR1 and CDR2 from the germline V gene are SNHLY and FYNNEI. V lost 3 bases, J lost 7 bases, and 0 bases lay in between. CDR3 bases: TGTGCCAGCAGTGATGGCTACACCTTC. Encoded protein: CASSDGYTF. Variable domain in full (rest from reference TRBV2 and TRBJ1-2): EPEVTQTPSHQVTQMGQEVILRCVPISNHLYFYWYRQILGQKVEFLVSFYNNEISEKSEIFDDQFSVERPDGSNFTLKIRSTKLEDSAMYFCASSDGYTFGSGTRLTVV.

V is TRBV4-1 and J is TRBJ2-7, with 8 bases lining up with TRBD1. V was clipped by 2 bases and J by 2 bases; unmatched bases: 8. CDR1 and CDR2 (germline): MGHRA, YSYEKL. The CDR3 totals 16 residues. The CDR3 bases are TGCGCCAGCAGCCAACGGACAGGGCACCCACCCTACGAGCAGTACTTC. Protein: CASSQRTGHPPYEQYF.

This chain uses TRBV30 with TRBJ1-1; 7 bases agree with TRBD1. The CDR3 contains 12 residues. The germline gives CDR1 GTSNPN, CDR2 SVGIG (reference sequence). Losses at the gene ends were 5 bases for V and 4 bases for J; bases not matched to a gene: 4. The CDR3 sequence is CAWLRGFTEAFF. The DNA of the CDR3 is TGTGCCTGGCTCAGGGGGTTCACTGAAGCTTTCTTT. Full variable domain (outside the CDR3, taken from reference TRBV30 and TRBJ1-1): SQTIHQWPATLVQPVGSPLSLECTVEGTSNPNLYWYRQAAGRGLQLLFYSVGIGQISSEVPQNLSASRPQDRQFILSSKKLLLSDSGFYLCAWLRGFTEAFFGQGTRLTVV.

Only a few counts were recorded for this clone. The chain uses TRBV7-2 and TRBJ2-1; tentative D call: TRBD1 (6 bases). This CDR3 is 13 amino acids long. Between the trimmed V and J ends, which lost 8 bases and 5 bases, there was a span of 13 bases. Germline loops: CDR1 SGHTA, CDR2 FQGNSA. CDR3 in amino acids: CASCLGHNNEQFF. CDR3 coding DNA: TGTGCCAGCTGCCTGGGACACAACAATGAGCAGTTCTTC.

The gene calls are TRBV14 and TRBJ1-1; 9 bases are a match to TRBD1. Germline trimming cut 2 bases from V and 3 bases from J; bases unmatched to any gene: 16. CDR1 and CDR2 from the germline V gene are SGHDN and FVKESK. CDR3 length: 19 residues. The CDR3 loop reads CASSQMTLGDRASDTEAFF. In DNA, the CDR3 is TGTGCCAGCAGCCAAATGACACTGGGGGACAGGGCTTCGGACACTGAAGCTTTCTTT.

The V call is TRBV14, the J call TRBJ2-7, with 9 bases fitting TRBD1. After removal of 1 base from V and 6 bases from J, the junction contained 13 bases not matched to a gene. The germline gives CDR1 SGHDN, CDR2 FVKESK. The CDR3 totals 17 residues. The CDR3 here is CASSQVGRRTGAREQYF. Here the CDR3 DNA reads TGTGCCAGCAGCCAAGTGGGGAGGCGGACAGGGGCACGCGAGCAGTACTTC.

This clone has only a few counts. The chain carries TRBV20-1 and TRBJ2-5; no definite D call. The germline CDR1 and CDR2 sequences are DFQATT and SNEGSKA (reference sequence). CDR3 length equals 11 residues. V lost 5 bases to trimming and J lost 4 bases, with 8 bases between them. The CDR3 DNA reads TGCAGTGCTGAAGTGGCAGAGACCCAGTACTTC. Protein: CSAEVAETQYF.

The chain links TRBV2 to TRBJ2-3, with 7 bases fitting TRBD1. V shed 10 bases, J shed 2 bases, and the junction held 12 bases outside the gene matches. There are 15 residues in the CDR3. Germline V gene sequence: CDR1 SNHLY, CDR2 FYNNEI. This CDR3 is CATRQGAWDTDTQYF. For the CDR3, the DNA is TGTGCCACCAGACAGGGAGCATGGGACACAGATACGCAGTATTTT.

The chain carries TRBV30 and TRBJ1-2; D is uncertain. From germline, CDR1 is GTSNPN and CDR2 SVGIG (reference sequence). The V and J ends lost 1 base and 3 bases respectively, with 12 bases between them. This CDR3 is built from 14 residues. The CDR3 region is CAWSAGIIDYGYTF. For the CDR3, the DNA is TGTGCCTGGAGTGCCGGGATTATTGACTATGGCTACACCTTC.

The chain has TRBV19 and TRBJ1-5, with a tentative D call TRBD1 (6 bases). Germline V gene lookup returns CDR1 LNHDA and CDR2 SQIVND (reference sequence). The CDR3 contains 16 residues. The ends were cut back, 11 bases at V and 3 bases at J, with 23 bases in the middle. As DNA, the CDR3 is TGTGCCTGTCAGGGGCAGCCCACCCTTTCCAATCAGCCCCAGCATTTT. Its translation: CACQGQPTLSNQPQHF.

This chain uses TRBV6-5 with TRBJ1-2; TRBD1 aligns across 8 bases. The CDR3 contains 14 residues. The germline CDR1 and CDR2 sequences are MNHEY and SVGAGI. Trimming took 5 bases from V and 4 from J; bases not matched to a gene: 6. The CDR3 protein is CASSPGTGIYGYTF. The CDR3, as DNA: TGTGCCAGCAGTCCCGGGACAGGAATCTATGGCTACACCTTC.